This T cell receptor (beta chain) was recovered during a study of graft-versus-host responses after intestinal transplantation. For the study at large: Anti-thymocyte globulin induction preceded 2 to 4 years of tacrolimus and steroid maintenance in all recipients. Study observations and caveats: Graft-donor T cell macrochimerism in patients accompanied high graft-versus-host to host-versus-graft clonal ratios in allografts. Early post-transplant HvG declines were associated with peak circulating GvH clone levels.

Of note for this clone: Its target is unknown.

The CDR3 has 14 amino acids. CDR1 MNHEY and CDR2 SVGAGI come from the germline V gene. Deletions cut 5 bases from V and 0 bases from J, with 8 bases between. Generated by immunoSEQ multiplex PCR, the TCRdb table keeps only in-frame clones and is missing some. Of around 67,000 clones listed, 75% to 90% are singletons. Sequenced here: unstimulated CD4+ T cells sorted from spleen or lymph node cells, sampled before transplant. This TCR was recovered from a human donor who was the organ donor for an intestinal transplant. The V and J genes are TRBV6-5 and TRBJ1-3; D unresolved. CDR3 nucleotides: TGTGCCAGCAGTCCCGACATCTCTGGAAACACCATATATTTT. Its protein product is CASSPDISGNTIYF.